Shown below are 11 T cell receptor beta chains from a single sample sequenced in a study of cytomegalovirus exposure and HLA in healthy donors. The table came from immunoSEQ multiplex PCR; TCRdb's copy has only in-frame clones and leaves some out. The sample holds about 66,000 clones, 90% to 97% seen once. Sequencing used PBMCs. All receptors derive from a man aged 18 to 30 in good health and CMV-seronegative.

Written as DNA, the CDR3 is TGTGCCAGCAGCTTAGCGCTTTTAACTACCCTCCAAGAGACCCAGTACTTC. It encodes CASSLALLTTLQETQYF. The rearrangement links TRBV7-9 to TRBJ2-5; no clear D. V was pared by 0 bases and J by 1 base, with 15 bases between. This CDR3 contains 17 residues. Looked up from germline, CDR1 is SEHNR and CDR2 is FQNEAQ (reference sequence).

CDR3 loop: CASTSPGLGYEQYF. The CDR3 DNA reads as TGTGCCAGCACCTCGCCGGGACTGGGCTACGAGCAGTACTTC. The chain links TRBV27 to TRBJ2-7, with D possibly being TRBD2 (6 bases). This CDR3 comprises 14 residues. Trimming took 7 bases from V and 3 from J, leaving 16 bases between them. The germline gives CDR1 MNHEY, CDR2 SMNVEV (reference sequence).

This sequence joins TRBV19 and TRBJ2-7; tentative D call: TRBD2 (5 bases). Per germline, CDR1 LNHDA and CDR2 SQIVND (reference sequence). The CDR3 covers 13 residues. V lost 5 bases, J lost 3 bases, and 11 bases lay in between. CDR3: CASSPGVSYEQYF. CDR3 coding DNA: TGTGCCAGTAGTCCCGGGGTAAGCTACGAGCAGTACTTC.

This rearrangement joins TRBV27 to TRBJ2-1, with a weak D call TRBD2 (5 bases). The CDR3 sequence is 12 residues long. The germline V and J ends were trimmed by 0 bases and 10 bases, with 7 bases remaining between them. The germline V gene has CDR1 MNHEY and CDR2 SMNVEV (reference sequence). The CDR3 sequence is CASSLSGVEQFF. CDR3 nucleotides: TGTGCCAGCAGTTTATCCGGGGTAGAGCAGTTCTTC.

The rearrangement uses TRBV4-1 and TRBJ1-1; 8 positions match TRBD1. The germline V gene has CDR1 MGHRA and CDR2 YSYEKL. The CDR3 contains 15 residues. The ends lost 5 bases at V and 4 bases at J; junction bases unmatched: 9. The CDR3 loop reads CASSKGQGISTEAFF. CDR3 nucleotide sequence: TGCGCCAGCAGCAAAGGACAGGGAATTTCCACTGAAGCTTTCTTT.

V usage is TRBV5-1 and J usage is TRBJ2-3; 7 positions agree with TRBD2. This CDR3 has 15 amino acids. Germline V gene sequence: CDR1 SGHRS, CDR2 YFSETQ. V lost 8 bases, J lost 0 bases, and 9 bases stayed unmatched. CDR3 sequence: CASRGEGASTDTQYF. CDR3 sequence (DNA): TGCGCCAGTCGCGGGGAGGGAGCTAGCACAGATACGCAGTATTTT.

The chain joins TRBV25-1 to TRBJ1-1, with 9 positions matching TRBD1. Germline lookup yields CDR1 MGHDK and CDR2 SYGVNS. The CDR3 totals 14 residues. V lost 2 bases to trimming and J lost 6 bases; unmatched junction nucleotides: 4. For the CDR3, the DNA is TGTGCCAGCAGTGAACCGGGACAGGGCCCTGAAGCTTTCTTT. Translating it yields CASSEPGQGPEAFF.

The CDR3 here is CASSQDRVSHGEQYF. CDR3 nucleotides: TGTGCCAGCAGCCAGGACAGGGTCTCTCATGGCGAGCAGTACTTC. The chain links TRBV14 to TRBJ2-7, with TRBD1 matching 8 bases. The V gene end was trimmed by 3 bases and the J gene end by 6 bases; junction bases not matched to a gene: 10. The CDR3 runs 15 residues. CDR1 and CDR2 from the germline V gene are SGHDN and FVKESK. The full variable domain, rest sourced from reference TRBV14 and TRBJ2-7, is EAGVTQFPSHSVIEKGQTVTLRCDPISGHDNLYWYRRVMGKEIKFLLHFVKESKQDESGMPNNRFLAERTGGTYSTLKVQPAELEDSGVYFCASSQDRVSHGEQYFGPGTRLTVT.

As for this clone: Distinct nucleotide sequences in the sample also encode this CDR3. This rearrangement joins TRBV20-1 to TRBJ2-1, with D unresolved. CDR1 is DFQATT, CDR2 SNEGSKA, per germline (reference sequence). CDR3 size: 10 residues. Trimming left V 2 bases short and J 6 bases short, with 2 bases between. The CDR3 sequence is CSARRNEQFF. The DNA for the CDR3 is TGCAGTGCTAGACGCAATGAGCAGTTCTTC.

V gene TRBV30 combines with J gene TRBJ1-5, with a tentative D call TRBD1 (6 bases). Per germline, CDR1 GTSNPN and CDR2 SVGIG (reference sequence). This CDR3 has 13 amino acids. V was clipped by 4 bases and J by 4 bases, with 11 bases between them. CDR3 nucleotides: TGTGCCTGGAAAGGGGACACTAATCAGCCCCAGCATTTT. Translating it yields CAWKGDTNQPQHF.

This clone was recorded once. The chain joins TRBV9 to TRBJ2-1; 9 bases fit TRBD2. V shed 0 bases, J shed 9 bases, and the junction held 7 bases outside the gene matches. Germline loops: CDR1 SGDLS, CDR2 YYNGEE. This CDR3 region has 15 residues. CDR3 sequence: CASSVGSGGLVEQFF. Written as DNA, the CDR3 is TGTGCCAGCAGCGTAGGTAGCGGGGGTCTGGTTGAGCAGTTCTTC.